The 11 T cell receptor beta chains reported below all come from one sample, sequenced in a study of T cells in Graves' hyperthyroidism and ophthalmopathy. Amplification yielded TCR beta CDR3 regions, with RNA transcripts as the source. HTBI primers were used for first-round RT-PCR of the TCR CDR3. One entry per CDR3 protein, called by TCRdb with MiXCR from the multiplex PCR reads. The sample contains roughly 630,000 distinct CDR3 sequences, less than 20% of which appear only once. Sequenced sample: blood. The receptors were sampled from a woman aged 30 to 39 with Graves' hyperthyroidism.

Many counts were recorded for this clonotype. The gene calls are TRBV7-6 and TRBJ2-3, with 12 bases that match TRBD2. Trimming at V came to 5 bases and at J to 1 base, leaving 4 bases not matched to a gene. Germline lookup yields CDR1 SGHVS and CDR2 FNYEAQ. This CDR3 comprises 16 residues. The CDR3: CASSRLAGEGTDTQYF. CDR3 DNA sequence: TGTGCCAGCAGCCGACTAGCGGGAGAAGGCACAGATACGCAGTATTTT.

This clonotype was seen ten or more times. The J gene is TRBJ2-1, the V gene TRBV20-1; no reliable D call. Germline lookup yields CDR1 DFQATT and CDR2 SNEGSKA (reference sequence). V was trimmed by 4 bases and J by 4 bases, leaving 5 bases between them. The CDR3 length is 11 residues. CDR3 sequence reads: CSAIQYNEQFF. The DNA for the CDR3 is TGCAGTGCTATCCAGTACAATGAGCAGTTCTTC.

The chain uses TRBV4-1 and TRBJ2-5; D perhaps matches TRBD2 (5 bases). V was trimmed by 2 bases and J by 14 bases, leaving 9 bases between them. Germline V lookup: CDR1 MGHRA, CDR2 YSYEKL. The length of the CDR3 is 10 residues. The CDR3 DNA is TGCGCCAGCAGCCAAAAAGGGAGCTACTTC. Protein: CASSQKGSYF.

Only a few counts were recorded for this clonotype. This chain joins TRBV30 and TRBJ2-1; D may be TRBD2 (5 bases). The V and J ends lost 0 bases and 10 bases respectively, with 13 bases between them. The CDR3 spans 13 residues. Germline-derived CDR1 and CDR2 are GTSNPN and SVGIG (reference sequence). The CDR3 region is CAWSVQPGTEQFF. CDR3 DNA: TGTGCCTGGAGTGTACAACCGGGAACCGAGCAGTTCTTC.

This sequence joins TRBV2 and TRBJ2-1, with 11 bases matching TRBD2. Germline V gives CDR1 SNHLY, CDR2 FYNNEI. J was trimmed by 6 bases and V by 6 bases; bases with no gene match: 10. The length of the CDR3 is 16 residues. The CDR3 here is CASRRLAGIIVNEQFF. CDR3 nucleotides: TGTGCCAGCAGGAGACTAGCGGGGATTATTGTCAATGAGCAGTTCTTC.

Many counts were recorded for this clonotype. J is TRBJ2-3 and V is TRBV5-1; D not resolved. This CDR3 has 14 amino acids. Trimming took 0 bases from V and 2 from J, leaving 7 bases between them. CDR1 and CDR2 from the germline V gene are SGHRS and YFSETQ. The chain's CDR3 is CASSLVGTTDTQYF. The DNA for the CDR3 is TGCGCCAGCAGCTTGGTTGGAACCACAGATACGCAGTATTTT.

This clonotype has at least ten counts. The V gene is TRBV5-1, the J gene TRBJ2-3, with TRBD2 identical over 9 bases. The CDR3 is 17 amino acids. Germline values: CDR1 SGHRS, CDR2 YFSETQ. V was pared by 1 base and J by 4 bases, with 10 bases of the junction left unmatched. CDR3 residues: CASSLFLSGSSADTQYF. Written as DNA, the CDR3 is TGCGCCAGCAGCTTGTTTCTTAGCGGGAGTTCAGCAGATACGCAGTATTTT. Using reference TRBV5-1 and TRBJ2-3 for the parts outside the CDR3, the full variable domain is KAGVTQTPRYLIKTRGQQVTLSCSPISGHRSVSWYQQTPGQGLQFLFEYFSETQRNKGNFPGRFSGRQFSNSRSEMNVSTLELGDSALYLCASSLFLSGSSADTQYFGPGTRLTVL.

This clonotype was counted only a few times. This sequence joins TRBV3-1 and TRBJ2-1; the D call may be TRBD1 or TRBD2 (5 bases each). V was cut by 7 bases and J by 7 bases, with 17 bases left in between. The length of the CDR3 is 14 residues. Germline CDR1 LGHDT, CDR2 YNNKEL (reference sequence). CDR3 sequence: CASKELGEGNEQFF. CDR3 DNA: TGTGCCAGCAAGGAGCTCGGAGAGGGGAATGAGCAGTTCTTC.

This clonotype was counted only a few times. A read error may be the cause here, since a much bigger clone is one base away. The chain couples TRBV12-3 or TRBV12-4 to TRBJ1-5; D is uncertain. The CDR3 runs to 12 residues. Trimming left V 7 bases short and J 5 bases short, with 9 bases between. CDR3: CASTENDQPQHF. The DNA of the CDR3 is TGTGCCAGCACCGAGAATGATCAGCCCCAGCATTTT.

J is TRBJ2-5 and V is TRBV3-1; the D call may be TRBD1 or TRBD2 (5 bases each). This CDR3 contains 13 residues. Germline CDR1 and CDR2: LGHDT and YNNKEL (reference sequence). The ends were cut back, 0 bases at V and 5 bases at J, with 7 bases in the middle. CDR3 in amino acids: CASSQDEGETQYF. In nucleotides, the CDR3 is TGTGCCAGCAGCCAAGATGAGGGGGAGACCCAGTACTTC.

This clonotype was seen more than once but under ten times. V usage is TRBV19 and J usage is TRBJ2-5; 10 bases match TRBD2. The V gene's germline CDR1 is LNHDA and CDR2 SQIVND (reference sequence). The CDR3 totals 14 residues. V was pared by 7 bases and J by 5 bases, with 7 bases of the junction left unmatched. This chain's CDR3 is CASKLAGSQETQYF. As DNA, the CDR3 is TGTGCCAGTAAACTAGCGGGATCACAGGAGACCCAGTACTTC.